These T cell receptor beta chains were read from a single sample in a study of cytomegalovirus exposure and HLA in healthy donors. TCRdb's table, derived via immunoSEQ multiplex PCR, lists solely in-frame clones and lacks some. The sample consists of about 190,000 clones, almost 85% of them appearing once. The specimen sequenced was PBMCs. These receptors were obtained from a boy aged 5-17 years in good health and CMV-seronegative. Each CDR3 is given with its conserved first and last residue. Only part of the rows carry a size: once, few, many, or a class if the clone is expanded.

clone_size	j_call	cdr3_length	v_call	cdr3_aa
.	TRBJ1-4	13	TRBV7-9	CASRQGANEKLFF
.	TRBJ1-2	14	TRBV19	CASTRLAGADGYTF
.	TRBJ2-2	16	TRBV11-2	CASSYVAGGTTGELFF
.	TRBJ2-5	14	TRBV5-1	CASSPGGRAETQYF
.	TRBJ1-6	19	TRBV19	CASSNLRSGSSSYNSPLHF
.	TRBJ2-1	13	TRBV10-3	CAISEGRGDEQFF
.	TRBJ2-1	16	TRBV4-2	CASSHPTGTSVDEQFF
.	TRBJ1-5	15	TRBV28	CASSPPGRVYQPQHF
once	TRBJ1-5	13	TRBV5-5	CASSSQGGQPQHF
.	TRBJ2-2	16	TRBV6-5	CASSYSSGGYTGELFF
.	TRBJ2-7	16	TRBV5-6	CASSPFTGTGGYEQYF
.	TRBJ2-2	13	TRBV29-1	CSVQGAWTGELFF
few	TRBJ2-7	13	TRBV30	CAWSHYIQYEQYF
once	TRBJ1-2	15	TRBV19	CASSRADSPNYGYTF
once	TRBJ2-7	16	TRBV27	CASRGTGQGRNHEQYF
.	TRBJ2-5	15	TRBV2	CASSGYPGQGETQYF
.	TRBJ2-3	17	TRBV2	CASRRRTSGGYTDTQYF
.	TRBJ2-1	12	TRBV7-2	CASGQPLGEQFF
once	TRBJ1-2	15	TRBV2	CASPREPRPFYGYTF
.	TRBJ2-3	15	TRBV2	CASSEAPVSRHTQYF
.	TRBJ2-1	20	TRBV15	CATSRDYAAGVGEQDNEQFF
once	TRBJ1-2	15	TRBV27	CASSLSVGQNYGYTF
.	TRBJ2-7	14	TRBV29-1	CSVVLAKVGYEQYF
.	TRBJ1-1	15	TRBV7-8	CASSPPGQGLAEAFF
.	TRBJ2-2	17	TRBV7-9	CASSSPIGQGNTGELFF
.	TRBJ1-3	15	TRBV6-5	CASRRTGVSGNTIYF
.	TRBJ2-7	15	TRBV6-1	CASSEAYGRSYEQYF
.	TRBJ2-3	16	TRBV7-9	CASSEGSGGSTDTQYF
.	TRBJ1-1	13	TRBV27	CASSLMGAKRAFF
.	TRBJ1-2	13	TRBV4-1	CASSPGRPYGYTF
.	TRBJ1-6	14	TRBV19	CASNSHRGNSPLHF
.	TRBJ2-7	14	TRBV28	CASSLTGDPYEQYF
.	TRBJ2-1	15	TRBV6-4	CASSEGEGTYNEQFF
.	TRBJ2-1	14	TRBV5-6	CASSVTTSLIEQFF
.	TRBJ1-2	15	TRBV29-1	CSVEVLWDGGYGYTF
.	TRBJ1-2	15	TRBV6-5	CASSPRQALGYGYTF
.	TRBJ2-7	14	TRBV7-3	CASSLTGGSYEQYF
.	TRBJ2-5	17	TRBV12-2	CASRLAWDRTYQETQYF
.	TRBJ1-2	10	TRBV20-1	CSARPDSYTF
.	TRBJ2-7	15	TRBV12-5	CASGDQQGDGYEQYF
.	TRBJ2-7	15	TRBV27	CASSVGLADVYEQYF
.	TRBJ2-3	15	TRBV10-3	CAINWSSGKTDTQYF
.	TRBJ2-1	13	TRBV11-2	CASSLERTNEQFF
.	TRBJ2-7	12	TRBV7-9	CSSSSESYEQYF
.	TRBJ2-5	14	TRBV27	CASRTQGVGETQYF
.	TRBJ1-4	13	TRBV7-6	CASSSRYNEKLFF
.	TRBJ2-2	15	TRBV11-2	CASSHNRGRTGELFF
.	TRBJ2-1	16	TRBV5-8	CASSLGLAGGLGEQFF
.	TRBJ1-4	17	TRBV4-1	CASSQKGAWTPEEKLFF
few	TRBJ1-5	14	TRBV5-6	CASSQTGINQPQHF
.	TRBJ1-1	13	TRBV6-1	CASTKSGQREAFF
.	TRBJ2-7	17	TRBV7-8	CASSLTDSGSYLYEQYF
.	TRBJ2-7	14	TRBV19	CASSIEGDLREQYF
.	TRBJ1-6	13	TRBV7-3	CASSPRDNSPLHF
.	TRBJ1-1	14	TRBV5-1	CASSSGWVFGEAFF